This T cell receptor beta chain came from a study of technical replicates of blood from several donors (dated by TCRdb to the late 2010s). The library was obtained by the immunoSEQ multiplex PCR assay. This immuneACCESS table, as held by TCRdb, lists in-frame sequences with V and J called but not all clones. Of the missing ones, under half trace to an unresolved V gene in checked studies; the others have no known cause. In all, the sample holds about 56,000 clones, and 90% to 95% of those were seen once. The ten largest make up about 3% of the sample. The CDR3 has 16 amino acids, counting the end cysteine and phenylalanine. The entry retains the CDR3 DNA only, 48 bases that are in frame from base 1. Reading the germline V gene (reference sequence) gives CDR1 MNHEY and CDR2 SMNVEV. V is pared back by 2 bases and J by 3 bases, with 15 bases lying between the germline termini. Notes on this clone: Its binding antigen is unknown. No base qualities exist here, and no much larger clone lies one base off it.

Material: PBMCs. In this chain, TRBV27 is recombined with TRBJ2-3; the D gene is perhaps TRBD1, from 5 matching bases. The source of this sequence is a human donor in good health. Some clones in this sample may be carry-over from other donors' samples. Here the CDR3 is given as CASSLRSTTVTDTQYF. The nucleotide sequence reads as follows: TGTGCCAGCAGTTTAAGGTCGACGACAGTAACAGATACGCAGTATTTT.